This TCR beta chain originates from a study of blood T cell repertoires in COVID-19. Turning to the study itself: Samples representing acute and convalescent COVID-19 were sourced from the United States, Italy and Spain. PBMCs, B-cell-depleted T cells, or T cells provided the cDNA or gDNA that made up the material.

Trimming took off 3 bases at V and 0 bases at J, with 11 bases between the two ends. The CDR3 sequence is 16 residues long. The germline V gene encodes CDR1 ENHRY and CDR2 SYGVKD. In the original processing: Reference gene primers were amplified, and this amplification served to estimate nucleated cell counts. Here immunoSEQ multiplex PCR was the method, and the copy in TCRdb shows in-frame clones only, minus some. That table gives V, J and clone size, and the DNA gave D and trimming. The sample shows over 130,000 clones, 75% to 85% of them seen only once. The sequenced material came from peripheral blood. The V and J genes are TRBV10-3 and TRBJ1-4; the D gene is possibly TRBD1 (5 bases). The TCR was taken from a man over 45 with acute or convalescent COVID-19. The CDR3 nucleotides are TGTGCCATCAGTGAAAACAGGCATACAACTAATGAAAAACTGTTTTTT. Its protein product is CAISENRHTTNEKLFF.